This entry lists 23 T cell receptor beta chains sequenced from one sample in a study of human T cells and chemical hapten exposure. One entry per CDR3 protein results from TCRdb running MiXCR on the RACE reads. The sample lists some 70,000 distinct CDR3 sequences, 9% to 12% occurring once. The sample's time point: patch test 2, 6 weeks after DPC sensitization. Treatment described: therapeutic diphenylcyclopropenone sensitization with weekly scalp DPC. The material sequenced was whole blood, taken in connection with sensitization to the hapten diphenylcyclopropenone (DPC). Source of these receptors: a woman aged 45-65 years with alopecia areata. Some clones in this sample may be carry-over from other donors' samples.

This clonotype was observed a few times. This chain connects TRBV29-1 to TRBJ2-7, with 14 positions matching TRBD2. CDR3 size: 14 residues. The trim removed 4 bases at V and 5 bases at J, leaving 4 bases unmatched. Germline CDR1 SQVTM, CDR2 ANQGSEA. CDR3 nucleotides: TGCAGCGTTGGACTAGCGGGAGGGGGTGACGAGCAGTACTTC. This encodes CSVGLAGGGDEQYF.

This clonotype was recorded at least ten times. The CDR3 DNA reads as TGTGCCAGCAGATACGGAGGGCCGGGCAATGAGCAGTTCTTC. Amino acids: CASRYGGPGNEQFF. The V and J genes are TRBV7-9 and TRBJ2-1; D is possibly TRBD2 (6 bases). Trimming removed 6 bases at V and 6 bases at J, with 15 bases between. The CDR3 covers 14 residues. Per germline, CDR1 SEHNR and CDR2 FQNEAQ (reference sequence).

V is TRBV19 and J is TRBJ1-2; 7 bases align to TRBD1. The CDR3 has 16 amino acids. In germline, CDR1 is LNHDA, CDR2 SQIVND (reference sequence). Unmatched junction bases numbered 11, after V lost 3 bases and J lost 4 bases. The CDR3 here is CASSIQQGLRGYGYTF. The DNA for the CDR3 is TGTGCCAGTAGTATCCAACAGGGGCTCAGGGGCTATGGCTACACCTTC.

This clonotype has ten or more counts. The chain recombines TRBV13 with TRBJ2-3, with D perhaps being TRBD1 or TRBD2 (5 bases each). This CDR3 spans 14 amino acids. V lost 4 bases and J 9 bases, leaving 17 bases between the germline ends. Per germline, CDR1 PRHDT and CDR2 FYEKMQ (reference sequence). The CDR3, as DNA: TGTGCCAGCAGCTCCGGGGCCCCAACGGGGACGCAGTATTTT. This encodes CASSSGAPTGTQYF.

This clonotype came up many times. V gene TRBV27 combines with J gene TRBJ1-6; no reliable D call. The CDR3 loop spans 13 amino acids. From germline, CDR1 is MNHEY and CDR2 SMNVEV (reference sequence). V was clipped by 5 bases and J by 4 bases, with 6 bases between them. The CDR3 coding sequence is TGTGCCAGCAGTGCCCGGTATAATTCACCCCTCCACTTT. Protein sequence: CASSARYNSPLHF.

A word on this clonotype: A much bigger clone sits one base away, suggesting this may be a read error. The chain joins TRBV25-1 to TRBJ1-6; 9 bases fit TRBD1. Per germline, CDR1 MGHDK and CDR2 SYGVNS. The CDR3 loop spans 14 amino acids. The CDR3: CASSWDRENSHLHF. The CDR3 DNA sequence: TGTGCCAGCAGCTGGGACAGGGAAAATTCACACCTCCACTTT. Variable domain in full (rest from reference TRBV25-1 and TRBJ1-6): EADIYQTPRYLVIGTGKKITLECSQTMGHDKMYWYQQDPGMELHLIHYSYGVNSTEKGDLSSESTVSRIRTEHFPLTLESARPSHTSQYLCASSWDRENSHLHFGNGTRLTVT.

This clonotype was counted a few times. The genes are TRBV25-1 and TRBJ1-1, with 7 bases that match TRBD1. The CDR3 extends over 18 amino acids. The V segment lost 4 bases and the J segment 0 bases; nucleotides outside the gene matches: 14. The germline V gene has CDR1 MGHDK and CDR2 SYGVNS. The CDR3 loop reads CASSGLTGLGLLNTEAFF. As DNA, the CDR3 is TGTGCCAGCAGTGGTTTGACAGGGTTGGGTCTTCTGAACACTGAAGCTTTCTTT.

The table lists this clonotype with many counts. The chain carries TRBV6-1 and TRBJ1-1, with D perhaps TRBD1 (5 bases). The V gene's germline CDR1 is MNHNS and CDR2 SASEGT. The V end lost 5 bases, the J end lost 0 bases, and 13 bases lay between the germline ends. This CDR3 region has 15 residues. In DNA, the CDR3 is TGTGCCAGCAGTAGCAGACAGAAATTGAACACTGAAGCTTTCTTT. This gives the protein CASSSRQKLNTEAFF.

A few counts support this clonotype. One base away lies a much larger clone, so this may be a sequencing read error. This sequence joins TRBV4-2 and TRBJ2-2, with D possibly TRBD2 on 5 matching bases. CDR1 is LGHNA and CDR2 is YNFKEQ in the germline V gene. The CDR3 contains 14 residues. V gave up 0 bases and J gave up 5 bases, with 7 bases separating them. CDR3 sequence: CASSQDGLTGELFF. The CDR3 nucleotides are TGTGCCAGCAGCCAAGATGGACTGACCGGGGAGCTGTTTTTT.

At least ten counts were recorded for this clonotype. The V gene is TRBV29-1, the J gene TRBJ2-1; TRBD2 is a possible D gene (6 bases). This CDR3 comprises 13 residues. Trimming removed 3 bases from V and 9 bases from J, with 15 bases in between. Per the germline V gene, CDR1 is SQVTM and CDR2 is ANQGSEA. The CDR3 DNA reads TGCAGCGTTGATTTTAGCGGAGGTGGTGAGCAGTTCTTC. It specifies CSVDFSGGGEQFF.

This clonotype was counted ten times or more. The DNA for the CDR3 is TGTGCCAGCAGCGTAGCGGCTAGCGGGCCGAACACCGGGGAGCTGTTTTTT. It is translated as CASSVAASGPNTGELFF. The chain uses TRBV9 and TRBJ2-2, with 8 positions matching TRBD2. The CDR3 extends over 17 amino acids. Germline CDR1 is SGDLS and CDR2 is YYNGEE. V was pared by 0 bases and J by 0 bases, with 4 bases of the junction left unmatched.

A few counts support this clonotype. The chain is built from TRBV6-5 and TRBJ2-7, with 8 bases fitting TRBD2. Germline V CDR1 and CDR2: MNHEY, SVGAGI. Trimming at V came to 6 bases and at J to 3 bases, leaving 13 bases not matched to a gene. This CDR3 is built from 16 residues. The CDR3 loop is CASSEAGLAGFYEQYF. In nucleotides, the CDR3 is TGTGCCAGCAGCGAGGCAGGGCTAGCGGGTTTCTACGAGCAGTACTTC.

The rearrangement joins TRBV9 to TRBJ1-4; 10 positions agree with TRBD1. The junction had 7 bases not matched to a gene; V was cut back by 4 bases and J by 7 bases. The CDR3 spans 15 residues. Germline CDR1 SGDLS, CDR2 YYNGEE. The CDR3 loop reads CASSTYGTGVEKLFF. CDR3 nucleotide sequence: TGTGCCAGCAGCACCTACGGGACAGGGGTTGAAAAACTGTTTTTT.

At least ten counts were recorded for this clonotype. This CDR3 is CASSQRRALTTEAFF. The CDR3 DNA sequence: TGTGCCAGCAGTCAGAGGCGAGCCTTGACCACTGAAGCTTTCTTT. J is TRBJ1-1 and V is TRBV11-1; D is unclear. Trimming stripped 6 bases from V and 4 bases from J, with 18 bases between. The CDR3 is made up of 15 amino acids. CDR1 is SGHAT, CDR2 FQDESV, per germline (reference sequence).

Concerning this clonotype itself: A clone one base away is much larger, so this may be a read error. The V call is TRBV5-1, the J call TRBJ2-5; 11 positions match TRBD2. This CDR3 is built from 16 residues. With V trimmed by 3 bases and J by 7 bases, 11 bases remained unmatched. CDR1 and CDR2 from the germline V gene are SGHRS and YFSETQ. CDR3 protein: CASSSQTSGKEGTQYF. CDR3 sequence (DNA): TGCGCCAGCAGCTCCCAGACTAGCGGGAAAGAAGGGACCCAGTACTTC. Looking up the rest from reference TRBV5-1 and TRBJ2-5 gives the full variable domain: KAGVTQTPRYLIKTRGQQVTLSCSPISGHRSVSWYQQTPGQGLQFLFEYFSETQRNKGNFPGRFSGRQFSNSRSEMNVSTLELGDSALYLCASSSQTSGKEGTQYFGPGTRLLVL.

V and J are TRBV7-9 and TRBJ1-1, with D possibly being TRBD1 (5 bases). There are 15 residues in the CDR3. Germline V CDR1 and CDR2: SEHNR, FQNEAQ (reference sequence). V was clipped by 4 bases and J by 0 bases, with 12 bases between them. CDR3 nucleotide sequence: TGTGCCAGCAGCTCCCTTGAGACAGTGAACACTGAAGCTTTCTTT. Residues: CASSSLETVNTEAFF.

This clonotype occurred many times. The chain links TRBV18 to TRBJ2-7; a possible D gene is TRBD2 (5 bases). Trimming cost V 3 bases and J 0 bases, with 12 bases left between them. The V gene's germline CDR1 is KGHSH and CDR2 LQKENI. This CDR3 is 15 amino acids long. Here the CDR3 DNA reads TGTGCCAGCTCACCCTCGCTAGGGAGCTCCTACGAGCAGTACTTC. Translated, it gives CASSPSLGSSYEQYF.

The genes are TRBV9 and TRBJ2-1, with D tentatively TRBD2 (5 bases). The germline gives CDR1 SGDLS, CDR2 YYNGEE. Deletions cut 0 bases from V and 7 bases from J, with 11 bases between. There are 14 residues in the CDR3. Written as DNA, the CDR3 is TGTGCCAGCAGCGTAGTAGAGGGTAGGAATGAGCAGTTCTTC. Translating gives CASSVVEGRNEQFF.

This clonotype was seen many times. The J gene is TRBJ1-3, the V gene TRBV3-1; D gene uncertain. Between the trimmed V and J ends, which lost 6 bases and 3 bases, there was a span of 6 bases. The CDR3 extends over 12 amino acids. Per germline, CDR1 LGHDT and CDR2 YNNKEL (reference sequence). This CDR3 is CASRGNGNTIYF. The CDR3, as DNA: TGTGCCAGCAGGGGTAATGGAAACACCATATATTTT.

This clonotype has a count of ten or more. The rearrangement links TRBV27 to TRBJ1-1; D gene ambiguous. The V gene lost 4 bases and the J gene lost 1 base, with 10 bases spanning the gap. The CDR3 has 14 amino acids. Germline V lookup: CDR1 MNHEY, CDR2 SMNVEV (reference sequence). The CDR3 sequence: CASSSLSSNTEAFF. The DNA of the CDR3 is TGTGCCAGCAGTTCTCTGTCTTCGAACACTGAAGCTTTCTTT.

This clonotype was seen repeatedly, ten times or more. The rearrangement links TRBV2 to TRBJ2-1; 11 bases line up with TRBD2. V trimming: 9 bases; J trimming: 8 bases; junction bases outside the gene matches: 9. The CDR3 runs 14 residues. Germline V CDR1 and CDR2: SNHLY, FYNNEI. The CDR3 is CARAVAGGLHEQFF. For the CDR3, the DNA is TGTGCCAGAGCCGTAGCGGGAGGGCTTCATGAGCAGTTCTTC. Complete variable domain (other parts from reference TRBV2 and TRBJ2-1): EPEVTQTPSHQVTQMGQEVILRCVPISNHLYFYWYRQILGQKVEFLVSFYNNEISEKSEIFDDQFSVERPDGSNFTLKIRSTKLEDSAMYFCARAVAGGLHEQFFGPGTRLTVL.

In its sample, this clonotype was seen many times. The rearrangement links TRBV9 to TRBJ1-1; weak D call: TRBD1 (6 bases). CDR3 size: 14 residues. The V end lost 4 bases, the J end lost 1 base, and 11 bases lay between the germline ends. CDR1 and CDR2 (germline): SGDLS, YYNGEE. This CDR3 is CASSLKGGNTEAFF. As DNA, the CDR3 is TGTGCCAGCAGCCTAAAGGGGGGGAACACTGAAGCTTTCTTT.

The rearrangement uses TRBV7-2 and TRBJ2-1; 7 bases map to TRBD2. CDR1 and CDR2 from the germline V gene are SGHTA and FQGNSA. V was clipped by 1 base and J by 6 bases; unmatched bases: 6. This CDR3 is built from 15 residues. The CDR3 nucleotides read TGTGCCAGCAGCTTAGATTCTAGCGGCCCCAATGAGCAGTTCTTC. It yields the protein CASSLDSSGPNEQFF. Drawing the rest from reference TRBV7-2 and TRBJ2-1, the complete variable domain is GAGVSQSPSNKVTEKGKDVELRCDPISGHTALYWYRQSLGQGLEFLIYFQGNSAPDKSGLPSDRFSAERTGGSVSTLTIQRTQQEDSAVYLCASSLDSSGPNEQFFGPGTRLTVL.